What follows are 12 T cell receptor beta chains derived from one specimen sequenced in a study of shared clonotypes between healthy human individuals. Sequencing was performed with immunoSEQ multiplex PCR; in TCRdb, only in-frame clones are kept and a portion is missing. Of over 950,000 clones in the sample, approximately 80% were seen once. Sequenced material: memory CD4+ T cells from PBMCs. Subset indicated: CD45RA-negative fraction. All receptors derive from a man younger than 35 in good health. Some clones in this sample may be carry-over from other donors' samples.

V usage is TRBV11-3 and J usage is TRBJ2-1; TRBD2 is a possible D gene (6 bases). Germline V gene data show CDR1 as SGHNT and CDR2 as YENEEA. CDR3 length: 14 amino acids. Trimming shortened V by 5 bases and J by 8 bases, and 16 bases separated the two germline ends. For the CDR3, the DNA is TGTGCCAGCAGCCTTGACTCGACTAGGGATGAGCAGTTCTTC. Amino acids: CASSLDSTRDEQFF. Together with reference TRBV11-3 and TRBJ2-1, the CDR3 gives the full variable domain: EAGVVQSPRYKIIEKKQPVAFWCNPISGHNTLYWYLQNLGQGPELLIRYENEEAVDDSQLPKDRFSAERLKGVDSTLKIQPAELGDSAVYLCASSLDSTRDEQFFGPGTRLTVL.

The chain carries TRBV6-5 and TRBJ1-1; 7 bases are shared with TRBD1. There are 14 residues in the CDR3. V lost 6 bases and J lost 3; bases outside the gene matches: 7. CDR1 is MNHEY, CDR2 SVGAGI, per germline. The DNA for the CDR3 is TGTGCCAGCAGACGACTACAGGGGCACACTGAAGCTTTCTTT. Translating gives CASRRLQGHTEAFF.

This chain uses TRBV30 with TRBJ2-7, with D perhaps matching TRBD1 (7 bases). The CDR3 runs 14 residues. Germline CDR1 is GTSNPN and CDR2 is SVGIG (reference sequence). Trimming took off 7 bases at V and 1 base at J, with 17 bases between the two ends. The DNA for the CDR3 is TGTGCCTCCGCTCCAGGGGGAGGTTCCTACGAGCAGTACTTC. Its protein product is CASAPGGGSYEQYF.

This chain connects TRBV29-1 to TRBJ2-3; no reliable D call. Per the germline V gene, CDR1 is SQVTM and CDR2 is ANQGSEA. V was pared by 4 bases and J by 1 base, with 9 bases between. The CDR3 sequence is 13 residues long. The CDR3 DNA sequence: TGCAGCGTTGTGTGGCCACGCACAGATACGCAGTATTTT. Translated: CSVVWPRTDTQYF.

This chain connects TRBV30 to TRBJ2-3; weak D call: TRBD1 (6 bases). Germline-derived CDR1 and CDR2 are GTSNPN and SVGIG (reference sequence). CDR3 length: 15 amino acids. Trimming pared 0 bases from V and 5 bases from J, leaving 15 bases between. CDR3 in DNA: TGTGCCTGGAGTGTAACAGGGACAATTCAAGATACGCAGTATTTT. This gives the protein CAWSVTGTIQDTQYF.

The genes are TRBV5-1 and TRBJ2-3, with D perhaps matching TRBD2 (6 bases). This CDR3 contains 15 residues. CDR1 SGHRS and CDR2 YFSETQ come from the germline V gene. V lost 7 bases and J lost 0, with 15 bases in between. CDR3 nucleotide sequence: TGCGCCAGCGCCGACGCGAGCGGGAGCACAGATACGCAGTATTTT. Translated, it gives CASADASGSTDTQYF. The full variable domain, rest sourced from reference TRBV5-1 and TRBJ2-3, is KAGVTQTPRYLIKTRGQQVTLSCSPISGHRSVSWYQQTPGQGLQFLFEYFSETQRNKGNFPGRFSGRQFSNSRSEMNVSTLELGDSALYLCASADASGSTDTQYFGPGTRLTVL.

As regards this clone: This may arise from a read error, as a much more abundant clone is one base away. The gene calls are TRBV4-2 and TRBJ1-1; perhaps TRBD1 as D (6 bases). CDR3 size: 14 residues. Per the germline V gene, CDR1 is LGHNA and CDR2 is YNFKEQ. As DNA, the CDR3 is TGTGCCAGCAGTAATGGACAGATGAACACTGGAGCTTTCTTT. Amino acids: CASSNGQMNTGAFF.

The chain has TRBV28 and TRBJ1-2; unclear D gene. This CDR3 region has 15 residues. V dropped 5 bases and J dropped 2 bases, with 15 bases sitting between them. Germline-derived CDR1 and CDR2 are MDHEN and SYDVKM. For the CDR3, the DNA is TGTGCCAGCAGTGAAGTTACGGGTACAAACTATGGCTACACCTTC. This codes for CASSEVTGTNYGYTF.

V and J are TRBV29-1 and TRBJ2-5, with 9 bases lining up with TRBD1. J was trimmed by 2 bases and V by 6 bases; bases with no gene match: 7. Germline V gives CDR1 SQVTM, CDR2 ANQGSEA. The CDR3 contains 14 residues. Here the CDR3 DNA reads TGCAGCGTCTCGGCCGGGACAGGGCAAGAGACCCAGTACTTC. Translation: CSVSAGTGQETQYF.

J is TRBJ1-4 and V is TRBV7-8; no reliable D call. There are 15 residues in the CDR3. CDR1 is SGHVS and CDR2 is FQNEAQ in the germline V gene. Trimming took 1 base from V and 8 from J, leaving 14 bases between them. The DNA of the CDR3 is TGTGCCAGCAGCTTAGGTAGGACGCTCGACGAAAAACTGTTTTTT. Its protein product is CASSLGRTLDEKLFF.

The CDR3 nucleotides are TGTGCCAGCAGTTACGGGCCGTCCTACGAGCAGTACTTC. It specifies CASSYGPSYEQYF. The chain is built from TRBV6-6 and TRBJ2-7; D gene uncertain. The V end lost 2 bases, the J end lost 1 base, and 6 bases lay between the germline ends. Germline CDR1 is MNHNY and CDR2 is SVGAGI (reference sequence). The CDR3 has 13 residues.

This chain connects TRBV28 to TRBJ1-2; D may be TRBD1 (5 bases). Germline CDR1 and CDR2: MDHEN and SYDVKM. The CDR3 loop spans 14 amino acids. Trimming shortened V by 5 bases and J by 11 bases, and 21 bases separated the two germline ends. This chain's CDR3 is CASSTRQFYFRYTF. DNA of the CDR3: TGTGCCAGCAGTACAAGACAGTTTTACTTCAGATACACCTTC.